This entry describes one T cell receptor (beta chain). This clonotype appeared many times. The target of this receptor is not known. Within one base of it there is no much larger clone, and no base qualities were kept. This sample is part of a study of Graves' ophthalmopathy and Graves' hyperthyroidism (dated by TCRdb to 2017 to 2018). In terms of the full investigation: Peripheral blood was collected before any treatment was given, at the time of initial diagnosis. In total, 135 blood samples were TCR-sequenced: around 42 ophthalmopathy, over 70 hyperthyroidism and some 17 hyperthyroidism-to-ophthalmopathy patients. To explore V-J signatures distinguishing ophthalmopathy from hyperthyroidism, a discovery set of about 99 patients (43 ophthalmopathy, 55 to 60 stable hyperthyroidism) was enrolled. An independent validation cohort was composed of around 19 hyperthyroidism patients and over 15 patients who later progressed from hyperthyroidism to ophthalmopathy. TCR beta repertoire signatures were used to distinguish Graves' ophthalmopathy from Graves' hyperthyroidism and to predict progression to ophthalmopathy. In more than five hyperthyroidism patients, the T-cell repertoires found in thyroid tissue were compared with those found in blood. Once sampling was done, hyperthyroidism patients were given methimazole at a starting dose of 30 mg daily, while ophthalmopathy patients were given high-dose intravenous methylprednisolone. General study outcomes and caveats: No statistical method was used to set the sample size in advance, and the investigators knew which group each participant was assigned to. Ophthalmopathy was separated from stable hyperthyroidism by the 13-signature model with about 85% sensitivity and 81% to 84% specificity in cross-validation and with 80%/75% in the test set. In validation, the model predicted ophthalmopathy progression with 55% to 71% sensitivity and about 73% specificity; fewer than 15 predicted patients were CT-confirmed with GO in a median of approximately six months. Among expanded thyroid clonotypes with frequency above 0.001, most also showed up in blood, which suggests that blood repertoires may reflect the thyroid immune response.

TCR beta CDR3 regions were amplified from RNA transcripts for repertoire sequencing. The first round was an RT-PCR using HTBI primers with the Qiagen OneStep RT-PCR kit, and this first round was followed by a second-round multiplex PCR, then size selection and purification. Libraries were sequenced paired-end with 100 bp reads on an Illumina HiSeq2000. Per the source publication's procedure: Reads were processed with SOAPnuke, discarding reads with adapters, uncalled bases, mean Phred below 15, or no exact constant-primer or identifier match. COPE v1.2.5 was used to merge high-quality paired reads. Unique nucleotide sequences were defined as clonotypes and aligned to IMGT TRB V, D and J references using MiTCR v1.1. Analysis was restricted to V-J combinations with a frequency above 0.0001, which covered 99% to 99.2% of repertoires. For each V-J combination, a TCR clonal expansion and chaos score was defined as F50 clonal expansion divided by the chaos observed in the TCRdist matrix. Welch's t-statistics and random forest were used to reduce the features to 13 V-J combinations, which were then used as input to a naive Bayes classifier. The similarity between thyroid and blood repertoires was quantified using the Morisita-Horn index. TCRdb trimmed the raw reads at Q25, called clones with MiXCR and kept productive beta chains. Duplicate CDR3 protein sequences are folded into a single record with the most common DNA and genes. TCRdb's processing, not the authors', yielded these V and J calls. Within this sample are tens of thousands of distinct CDR3 sequences, with 45% to 60% of them counted one time only. In total, the top ten clones hold about 7% of the sample.

Hyperthyroidism was considered stable if no progression to ophthalmopathy occurred within 18 months of follow-up. The hyperthyroidism patients were 18 to 65 years old and newly diagnosed, with a disease duration of less than 2 months. Patients with other autoimmune diseases, uncontrolled infections, pregnancy or lactation were excluded. Clinical symptoms, serum thyroxine, TRAb, thyroid ultrasound and orbital computed tomography were used for diagnosis. Ficoll-Paque density gradient centrifugation was used to isolate PBMCs from approximately 11 ml of fresh peripheral blood. Total RNA was extracted with Trizol reagent and quality-checked on an Agilent 2100 Bioanalyzer. Based on the germline V gene, the CDR1 and CDR2 sequences are MDHEN and SYDVKM. V is cut by 8 bases and J by 6 bases, and the space between the germline ends is 17 bases. The CDR3 spans 13 residues, from the cysteine through the phenylalanine. The CDR3 DNA has 39 bases and is translated from base 1.

The clonotype comes from an adult woman with stable Graves' hyperthyroidism. The chain uses TRBV28 and TRBJ2-7; TRBD2 could be the D gene, as 5 bases match. The sequencing input was peripheral blood. The CDR3 protein is CASGHRLGSEQYF. In nucleotide form, the sequence is TGTGCCAGCGGTCATAGGTTGGGGAGCGAGCAGTACTTC.